These T cell receptor beta chains were read from a single sample in a study of Graves' ophthalmopathy and Graves' hyperthyroidism. TCRdb re-called the multiplex PCR reads with MiXCR, one entry per CDR3 protein. The sample holds 650,000 to 900,000 distinct CDR3 sequences; roughly 41% are singletons and the top ten take approximately 46%. The sample consisted of peripheral blood. The source is an adult man with Graves' ophthalmopathy. Each CDR3 is given with its conserved first and last residue. D genes are given only for firm matches. Size is stated for part of the rows, as once, few or many counts, or as a class when the clone is expanded.

TRBV19,-,TRBJ2-7,-,TGTGCCAGCCGGATGACGGGCAACGGTTGGCAGTACTTC,CASRMTGNGWQYF
TRBV11-2,-,TRBJ2-7,-,TGTGCCAGCAGCTTGGGGGAGTCTCGCCCCCCCTACGAGCAGTACTTC,CASSLGESRPPYEQYF
TRBV2,many,TRBJ1-2,-,TGTGCCAGCGGGGACGGTGGGTATGGCTACACCTTC,CASGDGGYGYTF
TRBV7-9,-,TRBJ2-7,TRBD1,TGTGCCAGCAGTCCGGCGGGACAGGGGAGCTCCTACGAGCAGTACTTC,CASSPAGQGSSYEQYF
TRBV5-1,-,TRBJ2-6,-,TGCGCCAGCAGCCCCGGGACGACCTCCGGGGCCAACGTCCTGACTTTC,CASSPGTTSGANVLTF
TRBV6-6,many,TRBJ1-6,TRBD1,TGTGCCAGCAGTTACCGGACAGGAGATTCACCCCTCCACTTT,CASSYRTGDSPLHF
TRBV5-1,many,TRBJ2-7,-,TGCGCCAGCAGCTTGATCGGGAGCTACGAGCAGTACTTC,CASSLIGSYEQYF
TRBV4-3,-,TRBJ1-2,TRBD1,TGCGCCAGCAGTCCAGATACAGGGGTAAGGGGCCACACCTTC,CASSPDTGVRGHTF
TRBV5-6,-,TRBJ2-5,TRBD1,TGTGCCAGCAGCTTGGTCCCGACAGGGAACCAAGAGACCCAGTACTTC,CASSLVPTGNQETQYF
TRBV28,few,TRBJ1-2,-,TGTGCCACCATTGGGGGTCGGCATGGCTACACCTTC,CATIGGRHGYTF
TRBV20-1,-,TRBJ1-1,-,TGCAGTGCTAGAGAGGGCACTTTGACTGAAGCTTTCTTT,CSAREGTLTEAFF
TRBV7-6,-,TRBJ1-6,TRBD1,TGTGTCAGCAGCTTACGGACAGGGGGCACTAGGAATTCACCCCTCCACTTT,CVSSLRTGGTRNSPLHF
TRBV7-9,-,TRBJ2-5,TRBD2,TGTGCCAGCAGCTTGATGACTAGCGGGTATTTTGGGGAAGAGACCCAGTACTTC,CASSLMTSGYFGEETQYF
TRBV29-1,once,TRBJ2-7,TRBD1,TGCAGCGTCAGACAGGGATTGGCCTACGAGCAGTACTTC,CSVRQGLAYEQYF
TRBV12-3/TRBV12-4,many,TRBJ1-1,-,TGTGCCAGCACCCTGACAGGTCGACTCACTGAAGCTTTCTTT,CASTLTGRLTEAFF
TRBV2,few,TRBJ2-7,-,TGTGCCAGCAGTTTTTGGCAGGGTTCCGAGCAGTACTTC,CASSFWQGSEQYF
TRBV7-9,many,TRBJ1-1,-,TGTGCCAGCAGCAGGACAGTTTCTGAAGCTTTCTTT,CASSRTVSEAFF
TRBV15,-,TRBJ2-7,-,TGTGCCACCAGCTTAAAGGGGCTGGGCTTAGACTACGAGCAGTACTTC,CATSLKGLGLDYEQYF
TRBV7-9,once,TRBJ2-5,TRBD1,TGTGCCAGCACCTATGACAGGGGTCAAGAGACCCAGTACTTC,CASTYDRGQETQYF
TRBV27,few,TRBJ2-7,TRBD1,TGTGCCAGCAGCCACGTACGGGACAGGGGTGAAGAGCAGTACTTC,CASSHVRDRGEEQYF
TRBV15,few,TRBJ1-2,TRBD1,TGTGCCAGCAGTCTCGGGACAGGCCCCAGCTACACCTTC,CASSLGTGPSYTF
TRBV15,many,TRBJ1-4,-,TGTGCCACCAGCAGAGATCTCCGAAAACGGAGTGAAAAACTGTTTTTT,CATSRDLRKRSEKLFF
TRBV2,-,TRBJ1-1,TRBD1,TGTGCCAGCAGTGAGCTGGGACAGGGGGCCATAACTGAAGCTTTCTTT,CASSELGQGAITEAFF
TRBV10-3,many,TRBJ1-3,-,TGTGCCATCAGTGAGGTAGTGGCTGCAGGAAACACCATATATTTT,CAISEVVAAGNTIYF
TRBV7-9,-,TRBJ2-5,-,TGTGCCAGCGGCGACAGACATAGCAATCAGCCCCAGTACTTC,CASGDRHSNQPQYF
TRBV10-1,many,TRBJ1-1,TRBD1,TGCGCCAGCAGCCCCGGGACAGGTTTTAAAGCTTTCTTT,CASSPGTGFKAFF
TRBV4-1,-,TRBJ2-5,TRBD1,TGCGCCAGCAGCCAAGGGACAGGGGGCTACGGCGAGACCCAGTACTTC,CASSQGTGGYGETQYF
TRBV6-6,-,TRBJ1-1,-,TGTGCCAGCACCTCCGACAGACGGAACACTGAAGCTTTCTTT,CASTSDRRNTEAFF
TRBV11-2,many,TRBJ2-5,-,TGTGCCAGCAGCCCCTCCTTGGGGCAAGAGACCCAGTACTTC,CASSPSLGQETQYF
TRBV29-1,many,TRBJ2-2,-,TGCAGTGCTCTCGGTCCGATGAACACCGGGGAGCTGTTTTTT,CSALGPMNTGELFF
TRBV9,-,TRBJ1-1,TRBD1,TGTGCCAGCAGCAAGACAGGGGACCCGAACACTGAAGCTTTCTTT,CASSKTGDPNTEAFF
TRBV10-3,many,TRBJ1-4,-,TGTGCCATCAGTGAGGCAGGACACGAAAAACTGTTTTTT,CAISEAGHEKLFF
TRBV2,-,TRBJ2-7,TRBD1,TGTGCCAGCAGGCCTCCGGGACAGGGCCCCTACGAGCAGTACTTC,CASRPPGQGPYEQYF
TRBV2,-,TRBJ2-5,TRBD1,TGTGCCAGCAGGACAGGGGCCTTAAATCAGCCCCAGTACTTC,CASRTGALNQPQYF
TRBV20-1,-,TRBJ2-5,TRBD2,TGCAGTGCCAGAGGGGAGCGGGGGGGGTACTTC,CSARGERGGYF
TRBV20-1,-,TRBJ2-2,-,TGCAGTGCCAGGGACTGGGCCGGGGGGCTGTTTTTT,CSARDWAGGLFF
TRBV2,many,TRBJ1-1,TRBD1,TGTGCCAGCAGTGATTGGACAGGGGGGAGGACTGAAGCTTTCTTT,CASSDWTGGRTEAFF
TRBV7-8,many,TRBJ1-1,-,TGTGCCAGCAGCCCCTTGTATCCATATGAAGCTTTCTTT,CASSPLYPYEAFF
TRBV25-1,-,TRBJ1-5,-,TGTGCCAGCAGTTATCGGGCGGGGGGTCTCAATCAGCCCCAGCATTTT,CASSYRAGGLNQPQHF
TRBV29-1,-,TRBJ2-7,TRBD1,TGCAGCGTGTCCTGGGACAGGGTCTACGAGCAGTACTTC,CSVSWDRVYEQYF
TRBV6-1,-,TRBJ1-2,TRBD1,TGTGCCAGCAGTCGGAGATCGACAGGGGATGTATATGGCTACACCTTC,CASSRRSTGDVYGYTF
TRBV10-3,few,TRBJ1-2,TRBD1,TGTGCCATCAGTGCGAAAGGGACAGCCTATGGCTACACCTTC,CAISAKGTAYGYTF
TRBV11-2,many,TRBJ2-7,-,TGTGCCAGCAGCTTAGCGGGACACCCGTACTTC,CASSLAGHPYF
TRBV10-3,-,TRBJ1-2,TRBD1,TGTGCCAGCAGACGACAGGGATCCACACTCACTAACTATGGCTACACCTTC,CASRRQGSTLTNYGYTF
TRBV7-8,few,TRBJ2-5,TRBD2,TGTGCCAGCAGCAGTAGCGGGGGGAACTGGGGGATAGAGACCCAGTACTTC,CASSSSGGNWGIETQYF
TRBV20-1,-,TRBJ2-7,TRBD1,TGCAGTCCAGGACAGGGGGACCACGAGCAGTACTTC,CSPGQGDHEQYF
TRBV7-9,few,TRBJ2-7,TRBD2,TGTGCCAGCAGCTTAGGGGGACTAGCGGGAGACAACTACTACGAGCAGTACTTC,CASSLGGLAGDNYYEQYF
TRBV20-1,many,TRBJ1-6,-,TGCAGTGCTAGAGAAACAACAGGATCACCCCTCCACTTT,CSARETTGSPLHF
TRBV7-8,-,TRBJ2-2,TRBD2,TGTGCCAGCAGCTTAGCGGATCCTAGCGGGACCGGGGAGCTGTTTTTT,CASSLADPSGTGELFF
TRBV7-2,few,TRBJ1-1,-,TGTGCCAGCAGCCCGAGGGGGAGCGCTGAAGCTTTCTTT,CASSPRGSAEAFF
TRBV29-1,-,TRBJ1-3,-,TGCAGCGTTGAGGGGCAGTCCATATATTTT,CSVEGQSIYF